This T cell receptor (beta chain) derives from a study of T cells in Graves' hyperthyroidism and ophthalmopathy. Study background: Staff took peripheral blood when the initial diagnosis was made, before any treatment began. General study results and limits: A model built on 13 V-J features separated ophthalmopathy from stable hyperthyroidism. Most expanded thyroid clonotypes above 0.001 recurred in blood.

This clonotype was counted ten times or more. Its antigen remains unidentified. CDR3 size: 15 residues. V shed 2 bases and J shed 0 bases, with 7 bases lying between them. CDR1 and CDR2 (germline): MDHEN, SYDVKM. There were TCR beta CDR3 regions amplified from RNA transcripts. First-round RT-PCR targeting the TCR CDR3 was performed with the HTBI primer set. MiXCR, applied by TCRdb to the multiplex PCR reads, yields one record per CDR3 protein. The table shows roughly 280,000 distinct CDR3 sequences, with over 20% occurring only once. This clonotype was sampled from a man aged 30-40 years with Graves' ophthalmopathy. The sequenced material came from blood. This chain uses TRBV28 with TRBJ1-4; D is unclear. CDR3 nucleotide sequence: TGTGCCAGCAGTTTAGTACGGGCAACTAATGAAAAACTGTTTTTT. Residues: CASSLVRATNEKLFF. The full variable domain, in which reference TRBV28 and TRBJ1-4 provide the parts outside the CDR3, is DVKVTQSSRYLVKRTGEKVFLECVQDMDHENMFWYRQDPGLGLRLIYFSYDVKMKEKGDIPEGYSVSREKKERFSLILESASTNQTSMYLCASSLVRATNEKLFFGSGTQLSVL.